This T cell receptor beta chain derives from a study of blood T cell repertoires in COVID-19. Under the authors' procedure: Amplification of reference gene primers provided the estimated nucleated cell counts. TCRdb's copy holds only in-frame clones and misses some; the assay was immunoSEQ multiplex PCR. V, J and clone size are taken as reported in that table, and D and trimming were inferred from the DNA itself. The table lists about 100,000 clones, about 92% of them singletons. Trimming at V came to 6 bases and at J to 0 bases, leaving 4 bases not matched to a gene. The germline CDR1 and CDR2 sequences are SEHNR and FQNEAQ (reference sequence). The CDR3 runs to 15 residues.

The chain has TRBV7-9 and TRBJ1-3; 8 bases agree with TRBD1. The sequence was obtained from a man aged 45-65 years with active COVID-19. Sequenced material: peripheral blood. CDR3 region: CASSPGGSSGNTIYF. The CDR3 DNA reads TGTGCCAGCAGTCCAGGGGGCAGCTCTGGAAACACCATATATTTT.